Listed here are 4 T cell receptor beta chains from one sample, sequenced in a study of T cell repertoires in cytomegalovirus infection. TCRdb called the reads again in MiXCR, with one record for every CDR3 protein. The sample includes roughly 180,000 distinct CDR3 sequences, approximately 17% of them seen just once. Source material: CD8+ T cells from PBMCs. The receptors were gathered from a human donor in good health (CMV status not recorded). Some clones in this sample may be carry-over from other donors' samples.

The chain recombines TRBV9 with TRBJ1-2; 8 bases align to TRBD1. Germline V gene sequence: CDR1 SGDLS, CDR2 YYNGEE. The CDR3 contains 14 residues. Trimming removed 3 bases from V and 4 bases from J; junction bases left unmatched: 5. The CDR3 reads CASSAGQGFYGYTF. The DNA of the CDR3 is TGTGCCAGCAGCGCCGGACAGGGATTCTATGGCTACACCTTC.

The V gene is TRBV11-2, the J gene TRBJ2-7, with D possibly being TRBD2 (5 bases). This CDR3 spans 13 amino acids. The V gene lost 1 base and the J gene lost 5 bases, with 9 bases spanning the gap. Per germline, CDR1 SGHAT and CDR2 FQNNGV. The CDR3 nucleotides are TGTGCCAGCAGCTTAGGATCCGGGAACGAGCAGTACTTC. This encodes CASSLGSGNEQYF.

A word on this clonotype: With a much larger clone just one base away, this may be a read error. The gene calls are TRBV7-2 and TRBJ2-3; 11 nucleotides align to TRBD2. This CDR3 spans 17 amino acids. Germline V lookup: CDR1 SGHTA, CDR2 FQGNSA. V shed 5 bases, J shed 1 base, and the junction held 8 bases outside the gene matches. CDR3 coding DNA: TGTGCCAGCAGCCCCAGTGTAGCGGGGGGGGGCACAGATACGCAGTATTTT. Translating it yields CASSPSVAGGGTDTQYF.

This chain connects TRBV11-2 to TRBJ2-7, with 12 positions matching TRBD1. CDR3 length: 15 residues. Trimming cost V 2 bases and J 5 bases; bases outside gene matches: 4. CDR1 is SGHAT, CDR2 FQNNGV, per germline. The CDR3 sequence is CASSLWDRGRHEQYF. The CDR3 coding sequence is TGTGCCAGCAGCTTATGGGACAGGGGGCGCCACGAGCAGTACTTC.